This T cell receptor (beta chain) is drawn from a study of blood T cell repertoires in COVID-19. For the study at large: Acute-phase and convalescent COVID-19 samples originated in the United States, Italy and Spain.

The participants were between roughly 18 and 100 years old and came from about two dozen US areas. Donors in Cohort 3 counted as recovered after two negative PCRs, clearance, or symptom resolution. Germline CDR1 is LNHDA and CDR2 is SQIVND (reference sequence). V lost 4 bases, J lost 3 bases, and 2 bases stayed unmatched. The length of the CDR3 is 14 residues. Sequencing used immunoSEQ multiplex PCR; TCRdb keeps in-frame clones, though not all of them. The sample contains a few hundred thousand clones, around 84% of which appear only once. The TCR sequence derives from a woman aged 45 to 65 who had recovered from COVID-19. The rearrangement uses TRBV19 and TRBJ2-5; TRBD2 agrees at 10 bases. The sample taken for sequencing was PBMCs or T cells enriched from blood (not recorded which). CDR3 DNA: TGTGCCAGTAGTAGTGGACTAGCGGAAGAGACCCAGTACTTC. Amino acid sequence: CASSSGLAEETQYF.